One and the same sample provided the 10 T cell receptor beta chains below, sequenced in a study of vaccination effects on CD4 cells after COVID-19. No antigens are known for them. Sequencing used immunoSEQ multiplex PCR; TCRdb keeps in-frame clones, though not all of them. The sample consists of about 73,000 clones, roughly 73% of them appearing once. Following culture for around 10 days, CD4+ T cells were isolated. Participants got two doses of BNT162b2 or mRNA-1273 vaccine. Sample: CD4+ T cells from PBMCs cultured without peptide, taken after COVID-19 vaccination. Receptors originate from a human donor who received a COVID-19 vaccine.

This rearrangement joins TRBV2 to TRBJ1-1; D gene unclear. CDR1 is SNHLY, CDR2 FYNNEI, per germline. Trimming stripped 5 bases from V and 8 bases from J, with 9 bases between. The CDR3 contains 11 residues. As DNA, the CDR3 is TGTGCCAGCAGTCTGGACCTAGAAGCTTTCTTT. It specifies CASSLDLEAFF.

The chain recombines TRBV2 with TRBJ2-5; D is unresolved. The CDR3 spans 14 residues. The V gene's germline CDR1 is SNHLY and CDR2 FYNNEI. Trimming pared 7 bases from V and 5 bases from J, leaving 17 bases between. As DNA, the CDR3 is TGTGCCAGCACCCAAAGCCGGGTTCTGGAGACCCAGTACTTC. This sequence encodes CASTQSRVLETQYF.

This clone came up a few times. This CDR3 reads CASTTRGGSNQPQHF. In DNA, the CDR3 is TGTGCCAGCACCACTCGCGGGGGGAGCAATCAGCCCCAGCATTTT. V usage is TRBV6-6 and J usage is TRBJ1-5, with D perhaps matching TRBD1 (5 bases). Germline V gene data show CDR1 as MNHNY and CDR2 as SVGAGI (reference sequence). The CDR3 runs 15 residues. Trimming took off 7 bases at V and 1 base at J, with 14 bases between the two ends.

The chain has TRBV3-1 (or the pseudogene TRBV3-2) and TRBJ2-5; TRBD1 might be the D (6 bases). The ends were cut back, 5 bases at V and 5 bases at J, with 21 bases in the middle. Germline values: CDR1 LGHDT, CDR2 YNNKEL (reference sequence). The CDR3 length is 16 residues. The CDR3 spells CASSSLTGHGRETQYF. DNA of the CDR3: TGTGCCAGCAGCAGCCTGACAGGCCACGGTAGGGAGACCCAGTACTTC.

The count of this clone is one. The chain couples TRBV6-4 to TRBJ2-3, with 7 bases that match TRBD2. CDR1 and CDR2 from the germline V gene are MRHNA and SNTAGT. CDR3 length equals 16 residues. V was clipped by 5 bases and J by 0 bases; unmatched bases: 8. The CDR3 region is CASSPLAPSSTDTQYF. CDR3 in DNA: TGTGCCAGCAGTCCACTAGCGCCTTCTAGCACAGATACGCAGTATTTT.

This clone occurred a few times. The chain recombines TRBV5-1 with TRBJ1-5, with 8 bases identical to TRBD1. With V trimmed by 4 bases and J by 4 bases, 7 bases remained unmatched. There are 15 residues in the CDR3. Germline assignment: CDR1 SGHRS and CDR2 YFSETQ. CDR3 amino acids: CASSRGTGQNQPQHF. In DNA form, the CDR3 reads TGCGCCAGCAGCCGAGGGACAGGCCAGAATCAGCCCCAGCATTTT.

This chain joins TRBV18 and TRBJ2-7, with D possibly matching TRBD2 (5 bases). The CDR3 is made up of 13 amino acids. The V gene lost 1 base and the J gene lost 7 bases, with 11 bases spanning the gap. The germline V gene has CDR1 KGHSH and CDR2 LQKENI. The CDR3 DNA reads TGTGCCAGCTCACCACTGAAGGGCGGGGAGCAGTACGTC. Its translation is CASSPLKGGEQYV.

The chain combines TRBV5-1 with TRBJ1-1; D is ambiguous. The CDR3 loop spans 14 amino acids. The ends were cut back, 1 base at V and 4 bases at J, with 11 bases in the middle. Germline V lookup: CDR1 SGHRS, CDR2 YFSETQ. In nucleotides, the CDR3 is TGCGCCAGCAGCTTGTTTCAACCGGGCACTGAAGCTTTCTTT. This gives the protein CASSLFQPGTEAFF.

This clone was counted between two and nine times. The V and J genes are TRBV7-9 and TRBJ1-6; tentative D call: TRBD1 (5 bases). V was trimmed by 1 base and J by 7 bases, leaving 5 bases between them. Germline CDR1 reads SEHNR; CDR2 reads FQNEAQ (reference sequence). This CDR3 is built from 13 residues. DNA of the CDR3: TGTGCCAGCAGCTTAGAGGGGAATTCACCCCTCCACTTT. Translation gives CASSLEGNSPLHF.

This chain connects TRBV18 to TRBJ2-6; tentative D call: TRBD1 (5 bases). The V and J ends lost 2 bases and 0 bases respectively, with 20 bases between them. The CDR3 spans 20 residues. In germline, CDR1 is KGHSH, CDR2 LQKENI. The CDR3 region has the DNA TGTGCCAGCTCACCAAACGTCCGGGTTGGGGCCCGCTCTGGGGCCAACGTCCTGACTTTC. This gives the protein CASSPNVRVGARSGANVLTF.